This T cell receptor beta chain was recorded in a study of shared clonotypes between healthy human individuals. Some clones are missing from TCRdb's copy, which holds only in-frame ones; the method was immunoSEQ multiplex PCR. This sample has a few million clones; 85% to 95% occur once, and the top ten carry roughly 0.34%. This sequence was found in a man younger than 30 in good health. Some clones in this sample may be carry-over from other donors' samples. Sequencing was done on a sample of naive CD4+ T cells from PBMCs. Subset defined: CD45RA+ positively selected.

The CDR3 here is CAWSGLGQFNQPQHF. In nucleotides, the CDR3 is TGTGCCTGGAGTGGTTTGGGACAGTTTAATCAGCCCCAGCATTTT. The chain recombines TRBV30 with TRBJ1-5, with 7 nucleotides matching TRBD1. The length of the CDR3 is 15 residues. Germline trimming cut 1 base from V and 4 bases from J; bases unmatched to any gene: 7. The germline CDR1 and CDR2 sequences are GTSNPN and SVGIG (reference sequence).